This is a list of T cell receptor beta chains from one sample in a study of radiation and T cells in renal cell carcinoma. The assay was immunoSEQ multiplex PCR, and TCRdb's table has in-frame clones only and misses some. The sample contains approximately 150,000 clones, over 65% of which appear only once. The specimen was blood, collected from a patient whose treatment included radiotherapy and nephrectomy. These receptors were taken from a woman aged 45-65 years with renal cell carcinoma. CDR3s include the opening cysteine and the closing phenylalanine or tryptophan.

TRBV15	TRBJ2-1	CATSREAGGGNEQFF
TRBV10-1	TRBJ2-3	CASSELGPTDTQYF
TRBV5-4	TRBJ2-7	CASSPTKNEQYF
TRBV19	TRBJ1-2	CASSTGTGSGYGYTF
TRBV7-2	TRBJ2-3	CASRAGLALTDTQYF
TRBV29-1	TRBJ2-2	CSVNLLGGLTGELFF
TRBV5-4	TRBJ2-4	CASGRVQDIQYF
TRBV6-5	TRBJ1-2	CASSYPSDREGGYTF
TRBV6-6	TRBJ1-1	CASRIQDFDTEAFF
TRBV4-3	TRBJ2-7	CASSPQGDSVYEQYF
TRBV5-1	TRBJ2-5	CASSWDIRETQYF
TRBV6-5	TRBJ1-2	CATSRQGTGYTF
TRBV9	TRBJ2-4	CASSGGGNIQYF
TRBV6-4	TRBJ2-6	CASSDRSSGANVLTF
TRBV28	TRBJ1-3	CASSLGLTTGNTIYF
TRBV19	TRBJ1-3	CASSKPGSRGNTIYF
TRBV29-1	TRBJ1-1	CSAQTVEAFF
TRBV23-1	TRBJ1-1	CASSPQRGDTEAFF
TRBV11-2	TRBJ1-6	CASSVGGGNSPLHF
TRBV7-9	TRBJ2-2	CASSLAPSLWGGELFF
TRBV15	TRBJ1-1	CATSRDQQGYTEAFF
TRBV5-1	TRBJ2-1	CASSLAVAGVGEQFF
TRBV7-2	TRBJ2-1	CASSTSGTSHNEQFF
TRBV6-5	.	CASSYSWGISYEQYF
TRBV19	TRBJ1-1	CASRQGWVNTEAFF
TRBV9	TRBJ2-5	CASGGVSETQYF
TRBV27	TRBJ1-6	CASSSYRDSPLHF
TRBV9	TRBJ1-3	CASSQKGGTGNTIYF
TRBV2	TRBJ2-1	CASSERVSSYNEQFF
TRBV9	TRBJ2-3	CASSGDTQYF
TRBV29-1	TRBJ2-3	CSVGISGLQITQYF
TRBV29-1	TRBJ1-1	CSVRGPGAEAFF
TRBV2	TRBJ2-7	CASNPGQGAHEQYF
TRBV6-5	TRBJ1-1	CASSPLLGEAFF
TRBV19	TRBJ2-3	CASRDRTDTDTQYF
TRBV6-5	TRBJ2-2	CASKQGDAGELFF
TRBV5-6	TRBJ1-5	CASSRGRGPWNQPQHF
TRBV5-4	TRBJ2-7	CASSGRDRLSYEQYF
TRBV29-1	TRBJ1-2	CSVLGQLNYGYTF
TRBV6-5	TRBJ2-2	CASSRGTGELFF
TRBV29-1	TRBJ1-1	CSVEKGNLEAFF
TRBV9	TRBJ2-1	CASSVAYGGNEQFF
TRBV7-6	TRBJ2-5	CASSPGGVQTQYF
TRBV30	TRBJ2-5	CAWAGSTSGETQYF
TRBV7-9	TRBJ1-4	CASSSRQATNEKLFF
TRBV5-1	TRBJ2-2	CASRAGQVDTGELFF
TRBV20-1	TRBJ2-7	CSAREGREQYF
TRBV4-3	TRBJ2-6	CASSPGGGANVLTF
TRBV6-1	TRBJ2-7	CATPTGLRIPYEQYF
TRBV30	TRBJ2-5	CAWSRGQGQETQYF
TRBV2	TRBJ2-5	CASSGGGETQYF
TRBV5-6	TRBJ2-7	CASTLRDISSYEQYF
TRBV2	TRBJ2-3	CASRPPRGSTDTQYF
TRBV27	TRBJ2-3	CASSLQAGGSTDTQYF
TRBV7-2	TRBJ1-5	CASSLASGLSNQPQHF
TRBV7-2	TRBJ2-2	CASSLDYYTGELFF
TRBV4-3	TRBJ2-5	CASSQEVQGKETQYF